One and the same sample provided the 10 T cell receptor beta chains below, sequenced in a study of CD8 T cells in ankylosing spondylitis. Broader study findings: Seemingly distinctive of ankylosing spondylitis blood was a TCR beta motif formed by eight highly homologous variants.

No antigen has been assigned to these receptors. TCRdb processed the 5' RACE reads anew with MiXCR; each CDR3 protein has one entry. The sample consists of some 700,000 distinct CDR3 sequences, around a fifth of them appearing once. Material: blood, either unsorted or a sorted T cell fraction (not recorded which). These receptors were taken from a male donor with ankylosing spondylitis.

This clonotype was observed a handful of times. This chain joins TRBV10-2 and TRBJ1-1, with D unresolved. The CDR3 extends over 16 amino acids. The ends were cut back, 0 bases at V and 0 bases at J, with 11 bases in the middle. CDR1 and CDR2 from the germline V gene are WSHSY and SAAADI. The CDR3 sequence: CASSESPGDMNTEAFF. The CDR3 bases are TGCGCCAGCAGTGAGTCACCAGGCGACATGAACACTGAAGCTTTCTTT.

The V call is TRBV7-2, the J call TRBJ2-1, with 9 bases aligning to TRBD2. CDR3 size: 15 residues. The V gene end was trimmed by 6 bases and the J gene end by 6 bases; junction bases not matched to a gene: 9. Germline V gene sequence: CDR1 SGHTA, CDR2 FQGNSA. CDR3: CASSPIAGEGNEQFF. The CDR3 bases are TGTGCCAGCAGTCCCATAGCGGGAGAGGGCAATGAGCAGTTCTTC.

This rearrangement joins TRBV5-1 to TRBJ2-3; possible D gene TRBD2, 7 bases. Trimming pared 4 bases from V and 4 bases from J, leaving 13 bases between. This CDR3 is built from 14 residues. Germline V gene lookup returns CDR1 SGHRS and CDR2 YFSETQ. DNA of the CDR3: TGCGCCAGCAGCCCCGGGGGGCCCCCAGATACGCAGTATTTT. Translation gives CASSPGGPPDTQYF.

V is TRBV7-2 and J is TRBJ2-3; 8 nucleotides align to TRBD2. Germline CDR1 is SGHTA and CDR2 is FQGNSA. The CDR3 is 16 amino acids. V lost 5 bases and J lost 2; bases outside the gene matches: 9. CDR3 amino acids: CASSARGGGITDTQYF. Written as DNA, the CDR3 is TGTGCCAGCAGCGCTCGGGGGGGTGGAATCACAGATACGCAGTATTTT.

The chain carries TRBV18 and TRBJ2-2; a possible D gene is TRBD2 (6 bases). The CDR3 has 17 residues. CDR1 is KGHSH, CDR2 LQKENI, per germline. The V end lost 0 bases, the J end lost 5 bases, and 16 bases lay between the germline ends. This CDR3 reads CASSPPQGIGRTGELFF. DNA for the CDR3: TGTGCCAGCTCACCACCGCAAGGAATAGGGAGGACCGGGGAGCTGTTTTTT.

This clonotype was seen many times. The chain carries TRBV10-3 and TRBJ2-7, with D unclear. The V and J ends lost 5 bases and 4 bases respectively, with 24 bases between them. This CDR3 is built from 17 residues. Germline CDR1 ENHRY, CDR2 SYGVKD. In DNA, the CDR3 is TGTGCCATCAGTTTCATTTCTGGGTCGGAGCACCGGTACGAGCAGTACTTC. Translated, it gives CAISFISGSEHRYEQYF.

CDR3 in amino acids: CSARGRASYEQYF. The CDR3 nucleotides are TGCAGTGCTAGAGGAAGGGCCAGCTACGAGCAGTACTTC. This rearrangement joins TRBV20-1 to TRBJ2-7, with D hard to call. CDR3 size: 13 residues. V was trimmed by 1 base and J by 3 bases, leaving 10 bases between them. Germline V gene sequence: CDR1 DFQATT, CDR2 SNEGSKA (reference sequence).

This clonotype was counted between two and nine times. The V gene is TRBV12-3 or TRBV12-4, the J gene TRBJ2-2; D may be TRBD1 (6 bases). V was clipped by 3 bases and J by 1 base, with 12 bases between them. The CDR3 is 16 amino acids. The CDR3 sequence is CASSFNRARNTGELFF. The CDR3 region has the DNA TGTGCCAGCAGTTTCAACAGGGCCCGGAACACCGGGGAGCTGTTTTTT.

This clonotype was found once. The chain employs TRBV6-1 and TRBJ1-1, with no clear D. CDR3 length: 14 residues. Per the germline V gene, CDR1 is MNHNS and CDR2 is SASEGT. With 5 bases removed from V and 1 base from J, the gap between germline ends came to 11 bases. CDR3 loop: CASSRGGPNTEAFF. Here the CDR3 DNA reads TGTGCCAGCAGTCGGGGAGGACCGAACACTGAAGCTTTCTTT.

This chain links TRBV29-1 with TRBJ2-1, with 9 nucleotides matching TRBD2. Germline V gene sequence: CDR1 SQVTM, CDR2 ANQGSEA. The CDR3 extends over 14 amino acids. J was trimmed by 4 bases and V by 4 bases; bases with no gene match: 5. CDR3 sequence (DNA): TGCAGCGTTGCCCTAGCGGGAAGTTACAATGAGCAGTTCTTC. Translating it yields CSVALAGSYNEQFF.